This T cell receptor beta chain was retrieved from a study of response to subunit inactivated influenza vaccine. TCRdb fed the RT-PCR reads into MiXCR, producing one record per CDR3 protein. The table lists hundreds of thousands of distinct CDR3 sequences, less than 10% of them singletons, with 10% to 15% in the top ten. The sample holds many counts of this clonotype. Trimming removed 2 bases at V and 2 bases at J, with 7 bases between. This CDR3 spans 14 amino acids. CDR1 and CDR2 (germline): ENHRY, SYGVKD. The sequences come from PBMCs from blood, collected approximately 25 months after vaccination. This chain joins TRBV10-3 and TRBJ1-5; maybe TRBD1 (5 bases). The TCR sequence derives from a man in his fifties or sixties who received an inactivated influenza vaccine. CDR3 nucleotide sequence: TGTGCCATCAGTGAGAGGGACGGCAATCAGCCCCAGCATTTT. Translated, it gives CAISERDGNQPQHF.